Given below is one T cell receptor (beta chain) in context. These data belong to a study of blood T cell repertoires in COVID-19. Study summary: The United States, Italy and Spain supplied acute and convalescent COVID-19 samples. PBMCs, B-cell-depleted T cells, or T cells were the source of the cDNA or gDNA that made up the material.

In the study's own analysis: Using reference gene primer amplification, nucleated cell counts were estimated. Generated by immunoSEQ multiplex PCR, the TCRdb table keeps only in-frame clones and is missing some. The V and J calls and clone size are taken from that table; D and trimming were inferred from the DNA. The data show roughly 84,000 clones, about 71% seen once. There are 13 residues in the CDR3. The chain couples TRBV7-5 to TRBJ2-3; the D call of TRBD2 is as the table states it, not checked on the DNA. TRBV7-5 is a pseudogene locus. The TCR originated in a woman aged 45-65 years with acute or convalescent COVID-19. The specimen was peripheral blood. In DNA, the CDR3 is TGTGCCAGAAGCTTTCGGAGCACAGATACGCAGTATTTT. This sequence encodes CARSFRSTDTQYF.